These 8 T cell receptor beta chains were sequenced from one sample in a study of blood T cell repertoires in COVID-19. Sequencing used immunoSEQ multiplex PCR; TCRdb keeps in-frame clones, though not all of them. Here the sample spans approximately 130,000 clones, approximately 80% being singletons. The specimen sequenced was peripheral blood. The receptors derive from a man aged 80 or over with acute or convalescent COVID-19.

Written as DNA, the CDR3 is TGCGCCAGCAGAGACGGGACAGGGGGCTATCAAGAGACCCAGTACTTC. Translation gives CASRDGTGGYQETQYF. The V call is TRBV5-1, the J call TRBJ2-5; 12 bases align to TRBD1. J gave up 2 bases and V 5 bases, and 7 bases lay outside the gene matches. From germline, CDR1 is SGHRS and CDR2 YFSETQ. This CDR3 contains 16 residues.

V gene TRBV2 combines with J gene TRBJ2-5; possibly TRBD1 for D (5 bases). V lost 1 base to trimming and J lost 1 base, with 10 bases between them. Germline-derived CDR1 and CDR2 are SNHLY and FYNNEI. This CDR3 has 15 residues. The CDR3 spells CASSEGVQGQETQYF. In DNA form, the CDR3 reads TGTGCCAGCAGTGAAGGCGTTCAGGGCCAAGAGACCCAGTACTTC.

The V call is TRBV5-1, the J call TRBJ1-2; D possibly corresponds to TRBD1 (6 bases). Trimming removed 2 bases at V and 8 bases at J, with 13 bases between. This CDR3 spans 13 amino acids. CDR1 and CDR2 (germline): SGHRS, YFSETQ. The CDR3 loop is CASSFRGAHGYTF. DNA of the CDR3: TGCGCCAGCAGCTTCCGGGGGGCGCACGGCTACACCTTC.

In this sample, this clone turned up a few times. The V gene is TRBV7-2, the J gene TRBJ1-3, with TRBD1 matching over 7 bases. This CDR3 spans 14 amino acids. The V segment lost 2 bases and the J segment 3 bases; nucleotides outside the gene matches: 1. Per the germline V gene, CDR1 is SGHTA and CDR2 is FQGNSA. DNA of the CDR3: TGTGCCAGCAGCTTACAGGGGGGTGGAAACACCATATATTTT. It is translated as CASSLQGGGNTIYF. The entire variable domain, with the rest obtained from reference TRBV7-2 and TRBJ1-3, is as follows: GAGVSQSPSNKVTEKGKDVELRCDPISGHTALYWYRQSLGQGLEFLIYFQGNSAPDKSGLPSDRFSAERTGGSVSTLTIQRTQQEDSAVYLCASSLQGGGNTIYFGEGSWLTVV.

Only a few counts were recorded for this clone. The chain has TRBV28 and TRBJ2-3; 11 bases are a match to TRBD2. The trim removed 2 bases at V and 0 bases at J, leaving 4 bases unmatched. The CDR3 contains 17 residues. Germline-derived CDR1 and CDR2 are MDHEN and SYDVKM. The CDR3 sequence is CASSLLAGGSSTDTQYF. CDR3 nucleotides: TGTGCCAGCAGTTTACTAGCGGGGGGCTCAAGCACAGATACGCAGTATTTT.

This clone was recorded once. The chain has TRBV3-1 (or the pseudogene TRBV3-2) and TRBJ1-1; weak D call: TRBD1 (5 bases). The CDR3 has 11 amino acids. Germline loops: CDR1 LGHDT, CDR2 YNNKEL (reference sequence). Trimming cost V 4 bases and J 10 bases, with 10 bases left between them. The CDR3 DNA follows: TGTGCCAGCAGCCCGGGGGGGGGAGCTTTCTTT. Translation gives CASSPGGGAFF.

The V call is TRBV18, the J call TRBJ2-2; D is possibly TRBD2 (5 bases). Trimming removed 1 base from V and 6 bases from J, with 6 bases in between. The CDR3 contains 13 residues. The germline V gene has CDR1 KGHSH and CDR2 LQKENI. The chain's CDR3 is CASSPRGSGELFF. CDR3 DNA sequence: TGTGCCAGCTCACCACGAGGGTCCGGGGAGCTGTTTTTT. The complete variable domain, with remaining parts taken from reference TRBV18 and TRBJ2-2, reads NAGVMQNPRHLVRRRGQEARLRCSPMKGHSHVYWYRQLPEEGLKFMVYLQKENIIDESGMPKERFSAEFPKEGPSILRIQQVVRGDSAAYFCASSPRGSGELFFGEGSRLTVL.

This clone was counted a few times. The CDR3 nucleotides read TGTGCCAGCAGCTTCTCGGACAGTAACACTGAAGCTTTCTTT. It yields the protein CASSFSDSNTEAFF. The chain links TRBV7-9 to TRBJ1-1; weak D call: TRBD1 (6 bases). CDR3 size: 14 residues. Trimming cost V 3 bases and J 2 bases, with 10 bases left between them. CDR1 and CDR2 from the germline V gene are SEHNR and FQNEAQ (reference sequence).